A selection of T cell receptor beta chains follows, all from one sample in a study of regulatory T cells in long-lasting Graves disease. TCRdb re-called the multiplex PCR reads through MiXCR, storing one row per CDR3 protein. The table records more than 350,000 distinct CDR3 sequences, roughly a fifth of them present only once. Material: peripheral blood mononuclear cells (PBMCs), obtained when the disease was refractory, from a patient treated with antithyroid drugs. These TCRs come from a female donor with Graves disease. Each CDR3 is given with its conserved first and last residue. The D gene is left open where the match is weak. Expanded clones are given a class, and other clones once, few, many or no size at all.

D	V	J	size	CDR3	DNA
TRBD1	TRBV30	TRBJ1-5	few	CAWSNTGVQPQHF	TGTGCCTGGAGTAATACAGGGGTTCAGCCCCAGCATTTT
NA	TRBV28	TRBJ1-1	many	CASRGRMNTEAFF	TGTGCCAGTAGGGGACGGATGAACACTGAAGCTTTCTTT
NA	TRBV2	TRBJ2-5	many	CASSGSSAIETQYF	TGTGCCAGCAGTGGCAGTAGTGCGATAGAGACCCAGTACTTC
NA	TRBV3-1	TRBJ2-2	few	CASSHTNTGELFF	TGTGCCAGCAGTCATACCAACACCGGGGAGCTGTTTTTT
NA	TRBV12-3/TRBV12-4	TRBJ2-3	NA	CASSLAGLSTDTQYF	TGTGCCAGCAGTTTGGCTGGCTTAAGCACAGATACGCAGTATTTT
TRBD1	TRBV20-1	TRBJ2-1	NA	CSARSGQGLNEQFF	TGCAGTGCTAGATCGGGACAGGGCCTCAATGAGCAGTTCTTC
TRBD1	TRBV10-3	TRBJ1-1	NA	CAISESGQGRTEAFF	TGTGCCATCAGTGAGTCCGGACAGGGCCGGACTGAAGCTTTCTTT
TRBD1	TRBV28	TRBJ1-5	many	CASQSGGSQPQHF	TGTGCCTCACAGTCAGGGGGCAGTCAGCCCCAGCATTTT
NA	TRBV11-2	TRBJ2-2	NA	CASSLFHPTNTGELFF	TGTGCCAGCAGCTTATTCCACCCAACGAACACCGGGGAGCTGTTTTTT
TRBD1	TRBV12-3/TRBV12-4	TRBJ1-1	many	CASSWDREAFF	TGTGCCAGCAGTTGGGACAGAGAAGCTTTCTTT
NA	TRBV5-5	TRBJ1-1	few	CASSYDTEAFF	TGTGCCAGCAGCTATGACACTGAAGCTTTCTTT
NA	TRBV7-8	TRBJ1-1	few	CASSRPTIVNTEAFF	TGTGCCAGCAGCCGACCGACTATAGTGAACACTGAAGCTTTCTTT
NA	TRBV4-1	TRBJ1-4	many	CASSQGDEKLFF	TGCGCCAGCAGCCAAGGGGATGAAAAACTGTTTTTT
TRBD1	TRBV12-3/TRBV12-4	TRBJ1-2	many	CASSLQGVYGYTF	TGTGCCAGCAGTTTACAGGGGGTCTATGGCTACACCTTC
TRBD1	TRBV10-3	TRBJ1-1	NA	CATATGRETEAFF	TGTGCCACGGCGACAGGGCGGGAGACTGAAGCTTTCTTT
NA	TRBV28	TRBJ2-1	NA	CASSLELAINEQFF	TGTGCCAGCAGTTTGGAACTAGCAATAAATGAGCAGTTCTTC
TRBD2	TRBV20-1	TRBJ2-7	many	CSAIASGSYEQYF	TGCAGTGCTATTGCTAGCGGGAGCTACGAGCAGTACTTC
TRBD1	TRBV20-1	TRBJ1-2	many	CSASLQGFGYGYTF	TGCAGTGCTAGTCTACAGGGGTTCGGCTATGGCTACACCTTC
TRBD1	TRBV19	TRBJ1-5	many	CASSTRDRLQPQHF	TGTGCCAGTAGTACCCGGGACAGACTTCAGCCCCAGCATTTT
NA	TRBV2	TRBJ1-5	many	CASSEAPGRGKDNSNQPQHF	TGTGCCAGCAGTGAAGCCCCCGGCAGGGGTAAAGACAATAGCAATCAGCCCCAGCATTTT
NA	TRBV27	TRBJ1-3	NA	CASKMGGGTIYF	TGTGCCAGCAAGATGGGGGGCGGCACCATATATTTT
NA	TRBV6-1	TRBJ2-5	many	CASSQNFQETQYF	TGTGCCAGCAGCCAAAACTTCCAAGAGACCCAGTACTTC
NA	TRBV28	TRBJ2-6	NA	CASSLWRGTSGANVLTF	TGTGCCAGCAGTTTATGGAGGGGTACATCTGGGGCCAACGTCCTGACTTTC
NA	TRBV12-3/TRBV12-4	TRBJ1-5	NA	CASSLGHLQPQHF	TGTGCCAGCAGTCTAGGACACTTACAGCCCCAGCATTTT
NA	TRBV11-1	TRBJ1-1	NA	CASSQKDRSRARMNTEAFF	TGTGCCAGCAGCCAAAAGGACAGAAGCCGCGCACGGATGAACACTGAAGCTTTCTTT
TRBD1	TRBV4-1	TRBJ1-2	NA	CASSPETGIAYGYTF	TGCGCCAGCAGCCCGGAGACAGGGATCGCCTATGGCTACACCTTC